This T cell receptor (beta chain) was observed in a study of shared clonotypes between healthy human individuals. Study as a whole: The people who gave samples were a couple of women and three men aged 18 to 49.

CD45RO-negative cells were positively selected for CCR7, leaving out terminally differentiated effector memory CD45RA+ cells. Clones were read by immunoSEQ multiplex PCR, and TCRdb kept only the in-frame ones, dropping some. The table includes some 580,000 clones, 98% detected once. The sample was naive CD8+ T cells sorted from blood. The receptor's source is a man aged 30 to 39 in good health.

The CDR3 is CSVEKESLERGVFANIQYF. In nucleotides, the CDR3 is TGCAGCGTTGAGAAGGAGTCCTTGGAGCGGGGGGTCTTCGCGAACATTCAGTACTTC. V usage is TRBV29-1 and J usage is TRBJ2-4; TRBD2 aligns across 9 bases. V gave up 3 bases and J gave up 7 bases; unmatched junction bases: 22. CDR1 is SQVTM and CDR2 is ANQGSEA in the germline V gene. This CDR3 region has 19 residues.